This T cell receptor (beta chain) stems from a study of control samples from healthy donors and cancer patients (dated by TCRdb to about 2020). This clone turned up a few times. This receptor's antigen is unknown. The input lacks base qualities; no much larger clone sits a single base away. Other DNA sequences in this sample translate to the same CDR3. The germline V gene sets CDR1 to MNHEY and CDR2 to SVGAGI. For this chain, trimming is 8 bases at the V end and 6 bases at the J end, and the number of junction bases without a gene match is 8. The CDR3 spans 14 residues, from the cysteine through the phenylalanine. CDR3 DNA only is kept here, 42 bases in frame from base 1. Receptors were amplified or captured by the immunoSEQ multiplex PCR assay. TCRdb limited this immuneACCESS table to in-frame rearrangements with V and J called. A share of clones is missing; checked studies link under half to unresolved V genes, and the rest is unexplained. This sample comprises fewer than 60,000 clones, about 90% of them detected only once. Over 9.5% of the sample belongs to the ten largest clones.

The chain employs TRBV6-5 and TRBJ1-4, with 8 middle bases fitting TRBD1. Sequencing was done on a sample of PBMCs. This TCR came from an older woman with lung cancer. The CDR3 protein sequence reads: CASSTRGRDEKLFF. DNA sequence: TGTGCCAGCTCTACCAGGGGGCGTGATGAAAAACTGTTTTTT.